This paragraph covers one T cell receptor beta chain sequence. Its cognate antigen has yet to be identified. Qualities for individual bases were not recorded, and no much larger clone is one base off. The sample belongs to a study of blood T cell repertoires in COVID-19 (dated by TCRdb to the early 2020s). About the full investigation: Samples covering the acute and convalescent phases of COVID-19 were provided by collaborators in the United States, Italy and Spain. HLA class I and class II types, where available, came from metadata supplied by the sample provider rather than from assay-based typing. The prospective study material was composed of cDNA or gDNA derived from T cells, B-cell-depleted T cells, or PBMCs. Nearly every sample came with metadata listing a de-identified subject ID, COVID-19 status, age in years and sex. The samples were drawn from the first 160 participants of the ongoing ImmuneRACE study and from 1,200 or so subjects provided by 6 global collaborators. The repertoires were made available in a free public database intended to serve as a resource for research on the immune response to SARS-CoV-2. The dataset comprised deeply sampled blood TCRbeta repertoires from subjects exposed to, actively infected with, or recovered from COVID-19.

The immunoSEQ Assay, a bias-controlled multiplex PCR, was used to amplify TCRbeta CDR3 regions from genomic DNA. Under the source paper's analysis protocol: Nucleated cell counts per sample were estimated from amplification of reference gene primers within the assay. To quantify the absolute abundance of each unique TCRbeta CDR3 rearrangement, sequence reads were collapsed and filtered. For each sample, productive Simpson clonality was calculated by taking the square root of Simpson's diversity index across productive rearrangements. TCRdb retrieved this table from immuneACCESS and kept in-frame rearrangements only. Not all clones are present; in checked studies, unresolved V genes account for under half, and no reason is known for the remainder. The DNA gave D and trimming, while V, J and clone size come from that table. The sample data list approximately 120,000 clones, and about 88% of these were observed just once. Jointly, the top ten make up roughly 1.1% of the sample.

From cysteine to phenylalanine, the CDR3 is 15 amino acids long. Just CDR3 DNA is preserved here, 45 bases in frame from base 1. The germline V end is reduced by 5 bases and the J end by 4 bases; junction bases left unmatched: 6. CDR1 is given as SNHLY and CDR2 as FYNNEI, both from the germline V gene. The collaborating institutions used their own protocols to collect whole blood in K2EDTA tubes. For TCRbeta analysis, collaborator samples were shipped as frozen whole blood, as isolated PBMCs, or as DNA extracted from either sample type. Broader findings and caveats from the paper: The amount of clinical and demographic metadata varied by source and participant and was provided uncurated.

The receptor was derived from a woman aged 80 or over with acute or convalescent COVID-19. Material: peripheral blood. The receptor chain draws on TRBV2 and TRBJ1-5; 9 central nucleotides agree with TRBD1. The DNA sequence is TGTGCCAGCAGTTTCGGACAGGGGTTTAATCAGCCCCAGCATTTT. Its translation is CASSFGQGFNQPQHF.